The entry that follows covers one TCR beta chain sequence. Measured with immunoSEQ multiplex PCR; TCRdb has only the in-frame clones, and not every one. The profile covers roughly 55,000 clones, with nearly 90% appearing a single time and 3.9% taken by the ten largest. This record comes from a study of T cell responses to AZD1222 COVID-19 vaccine. The CDR3 has 14 residues. Germline CDR1 and CDR2: MNHEY and SVGAGI. V was clipped by 7 bases and J by 5 bases; unmatched bases: 6. V usage is TRBV6-5 and J usage is TRBJ1-2; 11 bases line up with TRBD1. The sample was peripheral blood, taken on day 0 of AZD1222 vaccination. The TCR sequence derives from an adult in good health. The CDR3 nucleotides read TGTGCCAGCACTAGGACAGGGGGCGTTTATGGCTACACCTTC. Residues: CASTRTGGVYGYTF.